This T cell receptor beta chain is from a study of technical replicates of blood from several donors. Measured with immunoSEQ multiplex PCR; TCRdb has only the in-frame clones, and not every one. The profile shows approximately 90,000 clones, nearly 97% of them singletons. Trimming cost V 5 bases and J 1 base, with 9 bases left between them. CDR1 and CDR2 (germline): SGHAT, FQDESV (reference sequence). The CDR3 is 13 residues long. The source material was T cells isolated from PBMCs. The chain uses TRBV11-1 and TRBJ2-7; a weak D match, TRBD1 (5 bases). The TCR originated in a human donor in good health. The CDR3 DNA reads TGTGCCAGCAGCCCAGGGTCGTCCTACGAGCAGTACTTC. Its translation: CASSPGSSYEQYF.